The 3 T cell receptor beta chains below were found in one sample sequenced in a study of blood T cell repertoires in COVID-19. The table came from immunoSEQ multiplex PCR; TCRdb's copy has only in-frame clones and leaves some out. The sample has about 210,000 clones, around four fifths seen once. Sequencing input: peripheral blood. Receptor source: a man aged 55 to 70 with COVID-19, enrolled during active disease.

V gene TRBV6-5 combines with J gene TRBJ2-7; 7 nucleotides align to TRBD2. Trimming removed 0 bases from V and 0 bases from J; junction bases left unmatched: 2. Germline V gene sequence: CDR1 MNHEY, CDR2 SVGAGI. CDR3 length: 15 residues. The CDR3 nucleotides are TGTGCCAGCAGTTACTCGGGCGGGAGCTCCTACGAGCAGTACTTC. It yields the protein CASSYSGGSSYEQYF.

The J gene is TRBJ1-2, the V gene TRBV28; possibly TRBD1 for D (6 bases). V lost 8 bases, J lost 6 bases, and 25 bases lay in between. Germline CDR1 MDHEN, CDR2 SYDVKM. The CDR3 is made up of 16 amino acids. The CDR3 loop is CASGQSPGRGSNGYTF. In DNA, the CDR3 is TGTGCCAGCGGACAGTCCCCGGGAAGGGGTTCGAATGGCTACACCTTC.

The V call is TRBV27, the J call TRBJ1-2; no clear D gene. The CDR3 extends over 13 amino acids. Trimming left V 5 bases short and J 6 bases short, with 13 bases between. The germline gives CDR1 MNHEY, CDR2 SMNVEV (reference sequence). CDR3 in amino acids: CASSKRTAHGYTF. The CDR3 DNA reads TGTGCCAGCAGTAAGCGGACGGCTCATGGCTACACCTTC.